This T cell receptor (beta chain) originates from a study of blood T cells in healthy people across ages. Study-wide background: Capture via template switching afforded approximately one barcoded beta molecule per two T cells.

The authors ran a second PCR of about 6 to 11 cycles using a sample-barcoded 5' primer and a J-beta primer mix. TCRdb used MiXCR to reprocess the 5' RACE reads, holding one entry per CDR3 protein. The data contain 900,000 to 950,000 distinct CDR3 sequences, around 29% of them singletons. Note on this clonotype: A much larger clone lies a single base off, so this may be a read error.

In germline, CDR1 is SGHTA, CDR2 FQGTGA. The CDR3 length is 15 residues. The sample was also linked to a second study, of T cells of mothers and their children. That work adds: The sample comes from 8 or 9 healthy Caucasian donors: mothers and children.

The TCR originated in a woman aged 35 to 49 in good health. What was sequenced was blood. The chain links TRBV7-3 to TRBJ2-7; tentatively, D is TRBD2 (6 bases). The CDR3 nucleotides are TGTGCCAGCAAACTAGCTGCGGGTGATACCTACGGGCAGTACTTC. Translating it yields CASKLAAGDTYGQYF. Supplemented by reference TRBV7-3 and TRBJ2-7, the full variable domain reads GAGVSQTPSNKVTEKGKYVELRCDPISGHTALYWYRQSLGQGPEFLIYFQGTGAADDSGLPNDRFFAVRPEGSVSTLKIQRTERGDSAVYLCASKLAAGDTYGQYFGPGTRLTVT.